This TCR beta chain was retrieved from a study of molecular identifiers for immune sequencing clone quantification. Overall study results and limits: Spiked-in Jurkat TCR RNA corresponding to one cell was reported as detectable against about 1 million naive cells. Barcode collisions between identical TCR molecules could shrink estimates of highly expanded clone sizes.

In preparing bulk TCR libraries, previously described methods and listed TCR primers were used. Via MiXCR, TCRdb re-called the PCR reads, giving one row per CDR3 protein. The table shows hundreds of thousands of distinct CDR3 sequences, with 25% occurring only once. Naive CD8 libraries were made from about 19,000 to 1,100,000 sorted cells, and they used 10%, 30% or 50% RNA. Trimming left V 4 bases short and J 4 bases short, with 9 bases between. CDR1 and CDR2 (germline): MGHDK, SYGVNS. The CDR3 spans 13 residues. This clonotype was observed many times. Its target is not known. This TCR was sampled from a human donor in good health. Some libraries in this study had Jurkat cell RNA spiked in. The sequencing input was naive CD8+ T cells from blood, with Jurkat cell RNA spiked in. The subset denotes: FACS-sorted CD8+CD4-CCR7+CD45RA+ naive T cells. The chain joins TRBV25-1 to TRBJ2-3, with D maybe TRBD1 (6 bases). The CDR3 bases are TGTGCCAGCAGTGGCAGGACAGCAGATACGCAGTATTTT. This encodes CASSGRTADTQYF. The whole variable domain, remainder taken from reference TRBV25-1 and TRBJ2-3, is EADIYQTPRYLVIGTGKKITLECSQTMGHDKMYWYQQDPGMELHLIHYSYGVNSTEKGDLSSESTVSRIRTEHFPLTLESARPSHTSQYLCASSGRTADTQYFGPGTRLTVL.